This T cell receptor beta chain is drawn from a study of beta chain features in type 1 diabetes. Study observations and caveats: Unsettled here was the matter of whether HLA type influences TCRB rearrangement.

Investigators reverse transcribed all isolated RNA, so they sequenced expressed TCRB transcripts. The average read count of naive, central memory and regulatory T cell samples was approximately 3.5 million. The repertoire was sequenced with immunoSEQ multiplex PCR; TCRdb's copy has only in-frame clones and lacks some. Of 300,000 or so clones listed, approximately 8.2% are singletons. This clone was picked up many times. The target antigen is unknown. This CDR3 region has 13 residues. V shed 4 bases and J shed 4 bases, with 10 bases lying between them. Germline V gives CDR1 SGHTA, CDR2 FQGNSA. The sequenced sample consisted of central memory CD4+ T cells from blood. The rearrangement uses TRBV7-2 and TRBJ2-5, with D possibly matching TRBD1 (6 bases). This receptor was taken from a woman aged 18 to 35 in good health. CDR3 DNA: TGTGCCAGCAGCTCCAGGGGTATAGAGACCCAGTACTTC. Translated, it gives CASSSRGIETQYF. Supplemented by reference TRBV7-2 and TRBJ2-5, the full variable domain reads GAGVSQSPSNKVTEKGKDVELRCDPISGHTALYWYRQSLGQGLEFLIYFQGNSAPDKSGLPSDRFSAERTGGSVSTLTIQRTQQEDSAVYLCASSSRGIETQYFGPGTRLLVL.